This T cell receptor (beta chain) was recorded in a study of blood T cell repertoires in COVID-19. Study overall: COVID-19 samples from acute and convalescent phases originated in the United States, Italy and Spain. PBMCs, B-cell-depleted T cells, or T cells were the source of the cDNA or gDNA that made up the material.

In the authors' methods: Reference gene primer amplification yielded estimated nucleated cell counts. TCRdb's copy holds only in-frame clones and misses some; the assay was immunoSEQ multiplex PCR. V and J calls and clone size are copied from that table; D and trimming were computed from the DNA. The repertoire has 150,000 to 200,000 clones, roughly 91% of them found once; the top ten carry around 2.1%. CDR3 size: 18 residues. V lost 5 bases to trimming and J lost 1 base; unmatched junction nucleotides: 15. Germline CDR1 and CDR2: PRHDT and FYEKMQ (reference sequence). The TCR sequence derives from a man aged 18 to 35 with acute or convalescent COVID-19. The specimen was peripheral blood. The rearrangement links TRBV13 to TRBJ1-1; 8 bases are shared with TRBD1. The CDR3 spells CASSIQRTGREGNTEAFF. CDR3 DNA sequence: TGTGCCAGCAGCATACAAAGGACAGGGAGGGAGGGGAACACTGAAGCTTTCTTT.